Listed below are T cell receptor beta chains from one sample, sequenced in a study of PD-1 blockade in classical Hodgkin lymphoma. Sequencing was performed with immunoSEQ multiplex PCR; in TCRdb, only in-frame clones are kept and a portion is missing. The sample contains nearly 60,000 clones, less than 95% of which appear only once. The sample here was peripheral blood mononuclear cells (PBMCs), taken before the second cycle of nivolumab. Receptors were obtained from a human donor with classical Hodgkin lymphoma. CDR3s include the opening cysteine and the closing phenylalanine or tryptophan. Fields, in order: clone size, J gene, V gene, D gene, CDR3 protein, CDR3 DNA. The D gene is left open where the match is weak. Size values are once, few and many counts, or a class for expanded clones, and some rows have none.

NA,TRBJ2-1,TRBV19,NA,CASSTHSLGQFF,TGTGCCAGTAGTACCCATTCGCTGGGGCAGTTCTTC
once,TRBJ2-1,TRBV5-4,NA,CASRAATRYNEQFF,TGTGCCAGCAGGGCCGCGACTAGATACAATGAGCAGTTCTTC
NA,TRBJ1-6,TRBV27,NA,CASSLSRQGLSPLHF,TGTGCCAGCAGTTTATCCCGGCAGGGGTTATCACCCCTCCACTTT
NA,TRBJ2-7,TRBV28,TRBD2,CASPPSGQTYEQYF,TGTGCCAGTCCCCCTAGCGGGCAGACCTACGAGCAGTACTTC
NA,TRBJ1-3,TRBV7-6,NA,CASSARTGAPGNTIYF,TGTGCCAGCAGCGCTCGGACCGGGGCCCCGGGAAACACCATATATTTT
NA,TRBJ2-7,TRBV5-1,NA,CASSTTGIRHEQYF,TGCGCCAGCAGCACAACCGGGATAAGGCACGAGCAGTACTTC
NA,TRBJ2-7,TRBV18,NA,CASSLTDSPPGGQYF,TGTGCCAGCTCACTGACGGACAGTCCCCCGGGGGGGCAGTACTTC
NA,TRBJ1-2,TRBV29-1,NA,CSARANYGYTF,TGCAGCGCTCGGGCGAACTATGGCTACACCTTC
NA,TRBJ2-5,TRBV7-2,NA,CASSFSAHQETQYF,TGTGCCAGCAGCTTTTCAGCACATCAAGAGACCCAGTACTTC
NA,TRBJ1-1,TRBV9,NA,CASSESSRTEAFF,TGTGCCAGCAGCGAGTCCTCCCGCACTGAAGCTTTCTTT
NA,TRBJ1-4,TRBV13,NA,CASSLGQGAEKLFF,TGTGCCAGCAGCTTAGGCCAGGGCGCTGAAAAACTGTTTTTT
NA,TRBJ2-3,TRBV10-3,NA,CAISGNTDTQYF,TGTGCCATCAGTGGAAACACAGATACGCAGTATTTT
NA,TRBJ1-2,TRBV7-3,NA,CASSLDPPDPASYTF,TGTGCCAGCAGCTTAGACCCCCCGGACCCCGCGAGCTACACCTTC
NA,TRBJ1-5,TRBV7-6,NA,CASSLGPLNQPQHF,TGTGCCAGCAGCTTGGGCCCTCTGAATCAGCCCCAGCATTTT
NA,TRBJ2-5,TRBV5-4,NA,CASTSGEQQETQYF,TGTGCCAGCACTTCGGGGGAGCAGCAAGAGACCCAGTACTTC
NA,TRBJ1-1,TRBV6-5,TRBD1,CASSYSYTGENTEAFF,TGTGCCAGCAGTTACTCGTATACAGGGGAGAACACTGAAGCTTTCTTT
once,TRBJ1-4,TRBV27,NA,CASKNRGQPQSGEKLFF,TGTGCCAGCAAGAATCGGGGTCAACCCCAATCGGGTGAAAAACTGTTTTTT
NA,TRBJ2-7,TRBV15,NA,CATSRDSASSYEQYF,TGTGCCACCAGCAGAGACAGCGCCAGCTCCTACGAGCAGTACTTC
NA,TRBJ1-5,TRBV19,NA,CASSMGGTVEYQPQHF,TGTGCCAGTAGTATGGGAGGGACGGTAGAATATCAGCCCCAGCATTTT
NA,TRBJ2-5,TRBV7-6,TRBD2,CASSRTSGEQETQYF,TGTGCCAGCAGCAGGACTAGCGGGGAGCAAGAGACCCAGTACTTC
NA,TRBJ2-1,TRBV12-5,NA,CASGLALQEQFF,TGTGCTAGTGGTTTGGCCCTTCAAGAGCAGTTCTTC
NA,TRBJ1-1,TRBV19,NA,CASGGAYTEAFF,TGTGCCAGTGGGGGCGCCTATACTGAAGCTTTCTTT
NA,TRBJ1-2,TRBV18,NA,CASSPRTENYGYTF,TGTGCCAGCTCACCCAGGACAGAGAACTATGGCTACACCTTC
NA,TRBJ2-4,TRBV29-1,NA,CSAQGSSIQYF,TGCAGCGCACAGGGAAGCAGCATTCAGTACTTC
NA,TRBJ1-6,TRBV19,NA,CASTAGPLSYNSPLHF,TGTGCCAGTACGGCAGGGCCCCTCTCATATAATTCACCCCTCCACTTT
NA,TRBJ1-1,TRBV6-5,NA,CASSRGQYTEAFF,TGTGCCAGCAGTCGTGGACAGTACACTGAAGCTTTCTTT
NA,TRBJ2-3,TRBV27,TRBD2,CASSWTSGSSYTQYF,TGTGCCAGCAGCTGGACTAGCGGGAGCTCGTATACGCAGTATTTT
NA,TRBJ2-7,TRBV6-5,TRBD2,CASRPGLAGGYEQYF,TGTGCCAGCAGGCCCGGACTAGCGGGAGGCTACGAGCAGTACTTC
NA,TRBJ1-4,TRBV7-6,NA,CASSLAQGRLNEKLFF,TGTGCCAGCAGCTTAGCGCAGGGTCGGCTTAACGAAAAACTGTTTTTT
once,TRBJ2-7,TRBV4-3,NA,CASSQDTPYEQYF,TGCGCCAGCAGCCAAGACACACCCTACGAGCAGTACTTC
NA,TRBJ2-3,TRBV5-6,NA,CASSIASGTDTQYF,TGTGCCAGCAGCATCGCCTCCGGCACAGATACGCAGTATTTT
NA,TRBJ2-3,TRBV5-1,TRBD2,CASSSQGTSGGVMSDTQYF,TGCGCCAGCAGCTCCCAGGGGACTAGCGGGGGAGTCATGTCAGATACGCAGTATTTT
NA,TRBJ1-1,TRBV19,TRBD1,CASSMEGAGTEAFF,TGTGCCAGTAGTATGGAGGGGGCCGGTACTGAAGCTTTCTTT
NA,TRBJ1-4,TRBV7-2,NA,CASSPLGRASPLEKLFF,TGTGCCAGCAGCCCGTTGGGCAGGGCGTCCCCCTTGGAAAAACTGTTTTTT
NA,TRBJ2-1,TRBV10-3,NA,CAISEGGFTYNEQFF,TGTGCCATCAGTGAGGGAGGCTTCACCTACAATGAGCAGTTCTTC
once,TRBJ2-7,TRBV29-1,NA,CSGKNSGDYEQYF,TGCAGCGGAAAAAATAGCGGCGACTACGAGCAGTACTTC
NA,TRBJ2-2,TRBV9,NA,CASSFSGLSTGELFF,TGTGCCAGCAGTTTCTCGGGACTGAGCACCGGGGAGCTGTTTTTT
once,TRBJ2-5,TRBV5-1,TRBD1,CASSLGGQGSETQYF,TGCGCCAGCAGCTTGGGGGGACAGGGGTCAGAGACCCAGTACTTC
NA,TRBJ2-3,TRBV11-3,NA,CASSWVSGSDTQYF,TGTGCCAGCAGCTGGGTCTCGGGTTCAGATACGCAGTATTTT
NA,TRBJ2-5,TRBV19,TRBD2,CASGRERGSGETQYF,TGTGCCAGTGGGAGGGAGCGGGGGTCCGGAGAGACCCAGTACTTC
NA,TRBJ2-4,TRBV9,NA,CASSGGQNIQYF,TGTGCCAGCAGCGGAGGCCAAAACATTCAGTACTTC
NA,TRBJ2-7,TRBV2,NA,CASILYEQYF,TGTGCCAGCATCCTCTACGAGCAGTACTTC
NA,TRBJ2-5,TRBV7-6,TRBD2,CASSLVVMTGLAGDYPVETQYF,TGTGCCAGCAGCTTAGTAGTAATGACGGGACTAGCGGGAGATTATCCGGTAGAGACCCAGTACTTC
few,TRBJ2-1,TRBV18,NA,CASSPSLQDLLNEQFF,TGTGCCAGCTCACCTTCTCTCCAGGATCTGTTAAATGAGCAGTTCTTC
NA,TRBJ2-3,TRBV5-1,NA,CASSWRGGGTDTQYF,TGCGCCAGCAGCTGGAGGGGCGGGGGCACAGATACGCAGTATTTT
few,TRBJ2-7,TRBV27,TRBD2,CASSPSGSGHYEQYF,TGTGCCAGCAGCCCCAGCGGGAGTGGGCACTACGAGCAGTACTTC
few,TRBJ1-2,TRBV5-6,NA,CASSLAPDTFTHQTPSAF,TGTGCCAGCAGCTTGGCCCCGGACACCTTTACCCACCAGACCCCTTCTGCCTTC
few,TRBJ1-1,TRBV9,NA,CASSVEGHTEAFF,TGTGCCAGCAGCGTAGAGGGACACACTGAAGCTTTCTTT
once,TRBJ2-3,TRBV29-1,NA,CSVAPANSGHTQYF,TGCAGCGTTGCGCCGGCCAACTCTGGGCATACGCAGTATTTT
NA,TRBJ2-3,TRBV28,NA,CASERTDTQYF,TGTGCCAGCGAGCGGACAGATACGCAGTATTTT
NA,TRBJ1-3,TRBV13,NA,CASSLEGGGNTIYF,TGTGCCAGCAGCTTAGAGGGAGGAGGAAACACCATATATTTT
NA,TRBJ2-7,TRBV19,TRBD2,CASSMGGGASPHYEQYF,TGTGCCAGTAGTATGGGCGGGGGGGCGTCCCCTCACTACGAGCAGTACTTC
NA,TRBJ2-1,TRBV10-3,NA,CAISEPTTQGRRSYNEQFF,TGTGCCATCAGTGAGCCGACGACTCAGGGGCGTAGGTCCTACAATGAGCAGTTCTTC